The T cell receptor beta chain under discussion was sequenced for a study of T cell responses to AZD1222 COVID-19 vaccine (dated by TCRdb to the early 2020s). About the full investigation: Because spike-specific TCR depth and breadth did not differ between the two schedules, AZD1222 recipients who got a second dose at roughly 4 weeks were pooled with those who got a second dose at roughly 12 weeks. Trial participants were enrolled by age into 18-55, 56-69 and 70-plus year subgroups, with about 150, 28 and 57 TCR-sequenced participants respectively. TCR sequencing covered approximately 230 trial participants: nearly 210 given two doses of AZD1222 and 26 given two doses of MenACWY control vaccine. The investigation overall reported the following: Conclusions about previously exposed vaccinees were limited because only a handful of AZD1222 recipients were SARS-CoV-2 seropositive at baseline. CD4 TCRs associated with the vaccine covered the entire spike protein, and the dominant responses were in regions 160-218 and 743-854. Most participants were white British and females outnumbered males, and the authors suggested that clonal diversity may have been underestimated. Epitopes outside the regions mutated in the B.1.351 and B.1.1.7 variants were reportedly recognized by nearly half of the unique spike-specific TCRs. Because no day 14 peak-response samples were available, repertoires were characterized only after the peak T cell response. The 56-69-year group was small, and its depth increase did not reach significance, likely because of low power. After two AZD1222 doses, both the breadth and the depth of spike-specific TCRs were significantly higher than at day 0 and than in MenACWY recipients.

The CDR3 regions of human TCRbeta chains were analyzed by immunosequencing. Turning to the authors' computational methods: TCRs in the repertoires were compared against a reference library of SARS-CoV-2-specific TCRs that had been generated with the MIRA antigen-specificity platform. Breadth was defined as the fraction of unique TCRs that were SARS-CoV-2-associated, and depth was defined as the fraction of total T cells that were SARS-CoV-2-associated. Using the MIRA data, every spike-specific TCR was mapped to the spike region that the TCR reacted to and assigned to either a CD4 or a CD8 class. Log10-transformed breadth and depth values were compared by one-way ANOVA with Sidak's multiple comparisons tests. The immuneACCESS repertoire file appears here via TCRdb, limited to in-frame rearrangements. These files lack a portion of the clones; in checked studies, under half of the deficit traces to unresolved V genes, and the cause of the others is not known. That table furnishes V, J and clone size, whereas the DNA furnished D and trimming. In all, the sample holds about 96,000 clones, and approximately 87% of those were seen once. The top ten constitute 20% to 30% of the sample.

In light of the paper, this sample's time point label describes: baseline before first vaccination. The vaccinee samples were drawn from two UK trials, COV001 and COV002, one of which was a single-blind randomized controlled phase 2/3 trial testing AZD1222 (ChAdOx1 nCoV-19) in healthy adults. Trial participant PBMC samples were collected at day 0 and day 28 after the second dose for TCRbeta chain sequencing. Trimming removed 4 bases from V and 11 bases from J, leaving 15 bases between the germline ends. The CDR3 runs 13 amino acids, cysteine and phenylalanine included. CDR3 DNA is the only sequence kept; it has 39 bases, read in frame from the first base. The germline V gene specifies MDHEN as CDR1 and SYDVKM as CDR2. This clone was seen only a few times. The antigen it recognizes is unknown. There are no base qualities to consult, and no much larger clone falls within one base.

This clonotype was obtained from an adult in good health. The sample was peripheral blood, taken on day 0 of AZD1222 vaccination. The chain couples TRBV28 to TRBJ1-5; a tentative D call is TRBD1 (5 bases match). Here is the DNA: TGTGCCAGCAGTTCCGAAGGGGCAAGAGCCCAGCATTTT. The encoded protein is CASSSEGARAQHF.